This TCR beta chain was identified during a study of neoadjuvant anti-PD-1 for oral cavity cancer. Study in general: Patients without progression received a fourth nivolumab dose around day 43, then surgical resection on days 50-56.

Time point noted: after neoadjuvant nivolumab, at surgical resection. Patients had HPV-negative, locally advanced oral cavity squamous cell carcinoma. This clone was detected a few times. The germline gives CDR1 SGHVS, CDR2 FQNEAQ. The CDR3 runs 17 residues. Trimming at V came to 5 bases and at J to 0 bases, leaving 9 bases not matched to a gene. Method: immunoSEQ multiplex PCR; TCRdb's copy keeps in-frame clones and lacks some. The profile shows 14,000 to 15,000 clones, roughly 40% of them singletons. The chain has TRBV7-8 and TRBJ2-1, with 8 positions matching TRBD1. The clonotype comes from a person aged 40 to 85 with oral cavity squamous cell carcinoma. The sample in question was tumor tissue, obtained after nivolumab (anti-PD-1) treatment. The CDR3 nucleotides are TGTGCCAGCAGCCCTGGACAGGGATTAAGCTCCTACAATGAGCAGTTCTTC. Translation: CASSPGQGLSSYNEQFF.